Listed below are T cell receptor beta chains from one sample, sequenced in a study of cytomegalovirus exposure and HLA in healthy donors. The data were produced by immunoSEQ multiplex PCR, yet TCRdb's version contains in-frame clones alone and is incomplete. The sample lists roughly 97,000 clones; roughly 9.4% were seen once. Material for sequencing was PBMCs. The receptors were gathered from a man aged 45-60 years in good health and CMV-seropositive. Each CDR3 is given with its conserved first and last residue. D genes are given only for firm matches. Clone size is not always given. Where it is, it says once, few, many or a class for expanded clones.

j_call d_call clone_size v_call cdr3_nt cdr3_aa
TRBJ2-1 TRBD2 few TRBV27 TGTGCCAGCAGTTTCGGCGCGGGAGGAAGCAATGAGCAGTTCTTC CASSFGAGGSNEQFF
TRBJ2-6 - - TRBV28 TGTGCCAGCATCCGAGGGGGCTCTGGGGCCAACGTCCTGACTTTC CASIRGGSGANVLTF
TRBJ2-5 TRBD2 - TRBV27 TGTGCCAGCAGTCCACTGCGGGGGGTTCAAGAGACCCAGTACTTC CASSPLRGVQETQYF
TRBJ1-1 TRBD1 few TRBV28 TGTGCCAGCAGTTTAGACAGGGGGCGCCGTGAAATCACTGAAGCTTTCTTT CASSLDRGRREITEAFF
TRBJ2-5 - few TRBV28 TGTGCCAGCAGTTCCCCCCGTGAGACCCAGTACTTC CASSSPRETQYF
TRBJ1-4 - few TRBV30 TGTGCCTGGAGTCGGGGGGATTGGGAAAAACTGTTTTTT CAWSRGDWEKLFF
TRBJ1-2 TRBD1 few TRBV11-2 TGTGCCAGCAGCACTGACAGGGTTATAGTCTCCTATGGCTACACCTTC CASSTDRVIVSYGYTF
TRBJ2-7 - - TRBV4-1 TGCGCCAGCAGCCTCGAGGGCGAGCAGTACTTC CASSLEGEQYF
TRBJ2-3 - few TRBV5-1 TGCGCCAGCAGCCGTACAGGCAAATCTAGCACAGATACGCAGTATTTT CASSRTGKSSTDTQYF
TRBJ1-4 - few TRBV30 TGTGCCTGGAGTACCCGGGGAGGTGAAAAACTGTTTTTT CAWSTRGGEKLFF
TRBJ2-2 TRBD2 many TRBV6-1 TGTGCCAGCACTCGTAGCGGGAATATCGGGGAGCTGTTTTTT CASTRSGNIGELFF
TRBJ1-1 TRBD1 few TRBV7-3 TGTGCCAGCAGCTTAGCCGGACAGGGGTACACTGAAGCTTTCTTT CASSLAGQGYTEAFF
TRBJ2-7 - - TRBV6-6 TGTGCCAGCAGTCCAGGGGTATGGGCCTACGAGCAGTACTTC CASSPGVWAYEQYF
TRBJ1-4 - - TRBV15 TGTGCCACCAGCAAAGGAAGACTAGCAACTAATGAAAAACTGTTTTTT CATSKGRLATNEKLFF
TRBJ1-6 TRBD1 - TRBV4-1 TGCGCCAGCAGCCCAGGGACAGGGGGACCCCCAAATTCACCCCTCCACTTT CASSPGTGGPPNSPLHF
TRBJ1-1 - few TRBV4-1 TGCGCCAGCAGTACATATATAATGAACACTGAAGCTTTCTTT CASSTYIMNTEAFF
TRBJ1-2 TRBD1 few TRBV28 TGTGCCAGCCTAACCGGGACAGCTATCTTTGGTGGCTATGGCTACACCTTC CASLTGTAIFGGYGYTF
TRBJ1-4 TRBD1 few TRBV6-6 TGTGCCAGCAGAGACAGGGCAACTAATGAAAAACTGTTTTTT CASRDRATNEKLFF
TRBJ1-2 - - TRBV6-5 TGTGCCAGCAGAAAGTCTCAGGGCGGCTATGGCTACACCTTT CASRKSQGGYGYTF
TRBJ1-6 TRBD1 few TRBV30 TGTGCCTGGAGTCAGGGGGCTGGTTCACCCCTCCACTTT CAWSQGAGSPLHF
TRBJ1-3 - - TRBV6-1 TGTGCCAGCAGCTCAGATGGAAACACCATATATTTT CASSSDGNTIYF
TRBJ2-1 - once TRBV10-3 TGTGCCATCAGTGCCTCCGATGAGCAGTTCTTC CAISASDEQFF
TRBJ2-7 - once TRBV29-1 TGCAGCGTGCGGGACAGAAACGAGCAGTACTTC CSVRDRNEQYF
TRBJ2-1 TRBD2 - TRBV4-1 TGCGCCAGCAGCCAAAGCGGGAGCTCCTACAATGAGCAGTTCTTC CASSQSGSSYNEQFF
TRBJ2-7 - many TRBV6-1 TGTGCCAGCAGTGACGCCTACGAGCAGTACTTC CASSDAYEQYF
TRBJ2-1 TRBD1 many TRBV30 TGTGCCTGGGACAGGGGGGGGGATGAGCAGTTCTTC CAWDRGGDEQFF
TRBJ2-1 - few TRBV28 TGTGCCAGCAGTGGCAGGGGGGCGGGAGGCCTCTACAATGAGCAGTTCTTC CASSGRGAGGLYNEQFF
TRBJ2-3 - - TRBV19 TGTGCCAGTAGTATAGGGGGCGCGCTGGTCGATACGCAGTATTTT CASSIGGALVDTQYF
TRBJ2-4 - - TRBV5-1 TGCGCCAGCAGCGAAGAGCCAGGGGAGGGAAACATTCAGTACTTC CASSEEPGEGNIQYF
TRBJ2-5 - - TRBV7-3 TGTGCCAGCAGCTCAGCAGGATCCAAAGAGACCCAGTACTTC CASSSAGSKETQYF
TRBJ2-1 TRBD2 few TRBV6-6 TGTGCCAGCAGGGCGGGAGGGGGTCTCAATGAGCAGTTCTTC CASRAGGGLNEQFF
TRBJ1-4 - few TRBV25-1 TGTGCCAGCAGTGCTGGGCGGGCTAATGAAAAACTGTTTTTT CASSAGRANEKLFF
TRBJ2-3 TRBD1 few TRBV7-9 TGTGCCAGCAGCTGGGGACAGGGAACTAGCACAGATACGCAGTATTTT CASSWGQGTSTDTQYF
TRBJ2-2 - - TRBV6-1 TGTGCCAGCAGTGAAGGTAATAGGAGATCCAACACCGGGGAGCTGTTTTTT CASSEGNRRSNTGELFF
TRBJ1-5 TRBD1 once TRBV30 TGTGCCTGGGGGCCGGGACAGAGCAATCAGCCCCAGCATTTT CAWGPGQSNQPQHF
TRBJ2-1 TRBD1 - TRBV19 TGTGCCAGTAGATATGCCCCGGGACAGGGGTACAATGAGCAGTTCTTC CASRYAPGQGYNEQFF
TRBJ1-1 - - TRBV11-3 TGTGCCAGCAGCCTCGGACAGAAGAACACTGAAGCTTTCTTT CASSLGQKNTEAFF
TRBJ2-2 - few TRBV27 TGTGCCAGCAGTCTCCGGCCGCCAGGGCTCACCGGGGAGCTGTTTTTT CASSLRPPGLTGELFF
TRBJ2-1 - few TRBV28 TGTGCCAGCAGGGACGGGAGAGGGGAAAGCTACAATGAGCAGTTCTTC CASRDGRGESYNEQFF
TRBJ2-7 - few TRBV23-1 TGCGCCAGCAGTCAATGGGGCTTGGGGTACGAGCAGTACTTC CASSQWGLGYEQYF
TRBJ1-6 - - TRBV6-4 TGTGCCAGCAGTGAATCGGCGGGTTATAATTCACCCCTCCACTTT CASSESAGYNSPLHF
TRBJ1-5 - few TRBV30 TGTGCCTGGAGTGTAGAGGCGGGGGGCAAAGGTCCCCAGCATTTT CAWSVEAGGKGPQHF
TRBJ2-7 - few TRBV28 TGTGCCAGCAGAGACTTGCAATACGAGCAGTACTTC CASRDLQYEQYF
TRBJ1-1 - few TRBV6-1 TGTGCCAGCAGTAAACAGGGAAACACTGAAGCTTTCTTT CASSKQGNTEAFF
TRBJ1-3 - few TRBV4-1 TGCGCCAGCAGCCTCCGAAGGGCCGGGGACACCATATATTTT CASSLRRAGDTIYF
TRBJ1-2 - - TRBV28 TGTGCCGTATCGGAGGGTACTAACTATGGGTACACCTTC CAVSEGTNYGYTF
TRBJ2-7 TRBD2 few TRBV27 TGTGCCAGCAGTTTACCCGGGACTAGCGGGAGATACGAGCAGTACTTC CASSLPGTSGRYEQYF
TRBJ2-7 - - TRBV7-2 TGTGCCAGCAGCCCTGCTCTGGCCTGGGAGCAGTACTTC CASSPALAWEQYF
TRBJ2-7 - - TRBV12-2 TGTGCAAGTCGCTTATGCCCGGGGACCTACGAGCAGTACTTC CASRLCPGTYEQYF
TRBJ2-7 TRBD1 - TRBV19 TGTGCCAGTAGTAAGGCAGGGGGTGGCTACGAGCAGTACTTC CASSKAGGGYEQYF
TRBJ2-5 TRBD2 few TRBV11-3 TGTGCCAGCAGCCGCGGGACCGGGACTAGCGGGAGGGCAGCGGAGACCCAGTACTTC CASSRGTGTSGRAAETQYF
TRBJ1-5 TRBD1 - TRBV6-5 TGTGCCAGCAGATCCGAGGGGGCTGGCAATCAGCCCCAGCATTTT CASRSEGAGNQPQHF
TRBJ1-4 TRBD1 few TRBV27 TGTGCCAGCAGTTATACATACAGGGGCCATAATGAAAAACTGTTTTTT CASSYTYRGHNEKLFF
TRBJ2-1 - few TRBV2 TGTGCCAGCAGTCCCCAGAGGGGGAACAATGAGCAGTTCTTC CASSPQRGNNEQFF
TRBJ1-1 - - TRBV28 TGTGCCAGCTTCTCGGTGGGCGATGAAGCTTTCTTT CASFSVGDEAFF
TRBJ2-7 TRBD1 few TRBV6-1 TGTGCCAGCCCCCGAACAGGGGGGTCCTACGAGCAGTACTTC CASPRTGGSYEQYF
TRBJ2-1 TRBD2 - TRBV11-2 TGTGCCAGCAGCTTAATCGGGAGGGCCGGTATCGATGAGCAGTTCTTC CASSLIGRAGIDEQFF
TRBJ2-7 - - TRBV7-9 TGTGCCAGCAGCTTCGGACAGAGCTCCTACGAGCAGTACTTC CASSFGQSSYEQYF
TRBJ2-2 - - TRBV6-4 TGTGCCAGCAGTGACTATAACAGCCGCCGGAACACCGGGGAGCTGTTTTTT CASSDYNSRRNTGELFF